This T cell receptor (beta chain) comes out of a study of T cell responses to AZD1222 COVID-19 vaccine. Per the germline V gene, CDR1 is MDHEN and CDR2 is SYDVKM. J lost 15 bases, V lost 5 bases, and 7 bases had no gene match. The CDR3 consists of 11 residues. Analysis merged second doses at about 4 or about 12 weeks. This clone was recorded once. The antigen remains unidentified. TCRdb's copy holds only in-frame clones and misses some; the assay was immunoSEQ multiplex PCR. The sample holds 95,000 to 150,000 clones; 75% to 85% are singletons and the top ten take 25% to 35%. Study-wide results and caveats: Seropositive at baseline were only six AZD1222 recipients.

The sequence was obtained from an adult who received the AZD1222 COVID-19 vaccine. The genes are TRBV28 and TRBJ2-1, with 7 nucleotides matching TRBD2. The starting material was peripheral blood, obtained 28 days after the second AZD1222 dose. This CDR3 reads CASSRRGVTFF. For the CDR3, the DNA is TGTGCCAGCAGTCGCCGGGGGGTTACGTTCTTC.